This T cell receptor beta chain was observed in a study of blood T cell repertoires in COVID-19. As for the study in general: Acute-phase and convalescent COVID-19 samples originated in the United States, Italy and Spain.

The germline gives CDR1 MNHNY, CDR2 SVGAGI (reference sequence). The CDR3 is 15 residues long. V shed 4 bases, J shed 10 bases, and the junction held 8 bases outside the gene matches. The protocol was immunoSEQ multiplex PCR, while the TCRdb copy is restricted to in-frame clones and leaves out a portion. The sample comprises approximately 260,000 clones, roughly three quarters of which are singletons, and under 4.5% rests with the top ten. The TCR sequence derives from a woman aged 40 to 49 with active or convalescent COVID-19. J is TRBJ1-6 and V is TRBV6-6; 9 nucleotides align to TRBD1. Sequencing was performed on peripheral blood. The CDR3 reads CASSSSDRGNSPLHF. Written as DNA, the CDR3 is TGTGCCAGCAGTTCCTCGGACAGGGGAAACTCACCCCTCCACTTT.